The subject of this entry is one TCR beta chain. Germline assignment: CDR1 KGHSH and CDR2 LQKENI. Trimming at V came to 4 bases and at J to 5 bases, leaving 4 bases not matched to a gene. The CDR3 is 13 residues long. The record originates from a study of blood T cell repertoires in COVID-19. Study in general: Sample material is recorded as cDNA or gDNA derived from T cells, B-cell-depleted T cells, or PBMCs.

Sequencing was performed with immunoSEQ multiplex PCR; in TCRdb, only in-frame clones are kept and a portion is missing. The repertoire holds 200,000 to 300,000 clones, with roughly 83% as singletons. The J gene is TRBJ2-7, the V gene TRBV18; 8 bases map to TRBD1. The clonotype comes from a man of 80 years or more with acute or convalescent COVID-19. Material for sequencing was peripheral blood. The CDR3 bases are TGTGCCAGCTCACAGGACAGGGCCAACGAGCAGTACTTC. Its protein is CASSQDRANEQYF.